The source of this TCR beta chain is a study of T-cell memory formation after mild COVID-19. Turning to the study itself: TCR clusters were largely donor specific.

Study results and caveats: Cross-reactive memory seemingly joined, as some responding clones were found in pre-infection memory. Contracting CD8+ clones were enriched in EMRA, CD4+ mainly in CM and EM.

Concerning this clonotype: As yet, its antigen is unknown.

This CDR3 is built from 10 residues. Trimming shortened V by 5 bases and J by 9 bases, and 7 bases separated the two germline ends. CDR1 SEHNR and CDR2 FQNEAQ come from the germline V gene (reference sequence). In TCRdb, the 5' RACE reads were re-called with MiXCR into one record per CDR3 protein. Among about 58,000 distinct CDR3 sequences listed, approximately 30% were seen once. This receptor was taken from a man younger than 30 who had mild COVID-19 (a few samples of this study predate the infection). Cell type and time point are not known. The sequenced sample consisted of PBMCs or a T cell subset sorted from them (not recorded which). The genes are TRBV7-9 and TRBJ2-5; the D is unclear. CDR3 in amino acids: CASSGGAQYF. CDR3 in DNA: TGTGCCAGCAGCGGTGGGGCCCAGTACTTC.